The clone carrying this TCR beta chain was counted between two and nine times. Its antigen is unidentified. This sample is part of a study of response to subunit inactivated influenza vaccine. Study findings and constraints: Few additional T cells are recruited per seasonal influenza vaccination, authors suggested.

The CDR3 spans 17 residues. Germline V gene sequence: CDR1 SGHTA, CDR2 FQGNSA. Trimming pared 2 bases from V and 3 bases from J, leaving 18 bases between. TCRdb re-derived calls from the RT-PCR reads in MiXCR, one entry per CDR3 protein. Found here are 650,000 to 700,000 distinct CDR3 sequences, around 16% of them singletons; the top ten hold around a tenth. The source was PBMCs from blood, collected 11 to 12 days after vaccination. The rearrangement links TRBV7-2 to TRBJ2-3; possibly TRBD2 for D (6 bases). This receptor was identified in a man aged 50-60 years who received an inactivated influenza vaccine. This CDR3 is CASSLQGGALGTDTQYF. In nucleotides, the CDR3 is TGTGCCAGCAGCTTACAAGGCGGGGCCCTCGGGACAGATACGCAGTATTTT.